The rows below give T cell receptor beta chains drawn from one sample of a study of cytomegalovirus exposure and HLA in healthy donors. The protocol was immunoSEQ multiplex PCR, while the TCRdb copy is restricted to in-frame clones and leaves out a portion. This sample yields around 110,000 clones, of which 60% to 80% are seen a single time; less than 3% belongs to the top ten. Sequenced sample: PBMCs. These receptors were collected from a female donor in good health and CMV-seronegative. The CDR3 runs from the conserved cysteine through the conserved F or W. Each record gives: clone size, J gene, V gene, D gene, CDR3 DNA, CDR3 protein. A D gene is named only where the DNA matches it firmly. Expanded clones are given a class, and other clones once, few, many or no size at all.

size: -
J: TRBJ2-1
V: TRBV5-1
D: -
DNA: TGCGCCAGCAGCGGGAGGACCCAGAATGAGCAGTTCTTC
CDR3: CASSGRTQNEQFF

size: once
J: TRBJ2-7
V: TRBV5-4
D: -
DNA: TGTGCCAGCAGCTTAAACGAGGGGGATGAGCAGTACTTC
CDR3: CASSLNEGDEQYF

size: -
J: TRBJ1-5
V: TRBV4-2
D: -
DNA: TGTGCCAGCAGCCCGGCCGGGGGGGCGGAACAGCCCCAGCATTTT
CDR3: CASSPAGGAEQPQHF

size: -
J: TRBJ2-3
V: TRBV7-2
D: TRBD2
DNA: TGTGCCAGCAGTGCCACTAGCGGGAGACTTGATACGCAGTATTTT
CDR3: CASSATSGRLDTQYF

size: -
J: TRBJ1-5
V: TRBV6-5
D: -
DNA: TGTGCCAGTGTACTAGGGCAGCCCCAGCATTTT
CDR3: CASVLGQPQHF

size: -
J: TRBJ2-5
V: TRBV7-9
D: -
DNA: TGTGCCAGCAGCCCCCCGACTAGTAGGGAGACCCAGTACTTC
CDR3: CASSPPTSRETQYF

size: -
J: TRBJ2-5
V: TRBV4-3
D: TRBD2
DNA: TGCGCCAGCAGCCAAGGACAACACCTAGCGGGAGACGCTCGGAACCAAGAGACCCAGTACTTC
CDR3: CASSQGQHLAGDARNQETQYF

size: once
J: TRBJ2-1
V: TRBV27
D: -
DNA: TGTGCCAGCAGTTTAGACAGTTCCTACAATGAGCAGTTCTTC
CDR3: CASSLDSSYNEQFF

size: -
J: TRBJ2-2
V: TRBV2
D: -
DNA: TGTGCCAGCAGGGATCAGGGATTTGCCGGGGAGCTGTTTTTT
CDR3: CASRDQGFAGELFF

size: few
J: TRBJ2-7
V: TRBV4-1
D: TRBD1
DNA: TGCGCCAGCAGCCACCGACAGGGGTACGAGCAGTACTTC
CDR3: CASSHRQGYEQYF

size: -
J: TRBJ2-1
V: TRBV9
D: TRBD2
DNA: TGTGCCAGCAGCCCCCACCTAGCGGGAGGAAAGAATGAGCAGTTCTTC
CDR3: CASSPHLAGGKNEQFF

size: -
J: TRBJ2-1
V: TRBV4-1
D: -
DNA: TGCGCCAGCAGCCCGATGGGGCGGGACTACAATGAGCAGTTCTTC
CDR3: CASSPMGRDYNEQFF

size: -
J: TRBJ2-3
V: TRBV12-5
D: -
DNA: TGTGCTAGTGGTTCGCCCCCGGGGAACGCTCTTTTT
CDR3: CASGSPPGNALF

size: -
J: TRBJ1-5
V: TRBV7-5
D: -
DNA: TGTGTCAGAAGCTTAGGACAGAATCAGCCCCAGCATTTT
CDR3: CVRSLGQNQPQHF

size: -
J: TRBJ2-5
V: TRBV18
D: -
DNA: TGTGCCAGCTCACCACCCGGACAGTCAGGGGCCCAGTACTTC
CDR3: CASSPPGQSGAQYF

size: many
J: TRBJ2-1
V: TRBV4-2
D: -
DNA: TGTGCCAGCAGCCAAGATGTTGGTAGCCCCTACAATGAGCAGTTCTTC
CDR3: CASSQDVGSPYNEQFF

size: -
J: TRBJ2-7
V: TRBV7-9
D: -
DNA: TGTGCCAGCAGCTCGGTACGGGGGAGCCACGAGCAGTACTTC
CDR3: CASSSVRGSHEQYF

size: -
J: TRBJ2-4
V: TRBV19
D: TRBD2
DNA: TGTGCCAGTAGGACCCCGGGACTAGACTCCTTTCAGTACTTC
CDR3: CASRTPGLDSFQYF

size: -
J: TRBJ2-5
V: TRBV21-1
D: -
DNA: TGTGCCAGCAGCAACAGGGTTTTAGAGACCCAGTACTTC
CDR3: CASSNRVLETQYF

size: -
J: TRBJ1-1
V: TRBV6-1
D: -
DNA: TGTGCCAGCAGTGAAATGACTAGGGCTGAAGCTTTCTTT
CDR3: CASSEMTRAEAFF

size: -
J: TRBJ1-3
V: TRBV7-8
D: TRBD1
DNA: TGTGCCAGCAGCAATGACAGGGAGAAAAACACCATATATTTT
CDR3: CASSNDREKNTIYF

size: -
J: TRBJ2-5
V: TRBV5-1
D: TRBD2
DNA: TGCGCCAGCAGCTTGGGTGCGGGAGGGCCTCAAGAGACCCAGTACTTC
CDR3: CASSLGAGGPQETQYF

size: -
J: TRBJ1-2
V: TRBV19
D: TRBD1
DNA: TGTGCCAGTGATCTCGGGACAGGGTATGGCTACACCTTC
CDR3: CASDLGTGYGYTF

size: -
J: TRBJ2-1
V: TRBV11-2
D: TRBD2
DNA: TGTGCCAGCAGCCCTAGCGGGACCTACAATGAGCAGTTCTTC
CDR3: CASSPSGTYNEQFF

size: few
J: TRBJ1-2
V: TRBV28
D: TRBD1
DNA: TGTGCCAGCAGCCAGGGACAGAACTATGGCTACACCTTC
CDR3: CASSQGQNYGYTF

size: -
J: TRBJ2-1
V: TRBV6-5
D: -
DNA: TGTGCCAGCAGTTACCGGCGGGATAATGAGCAGTTCTTC
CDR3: CASSYRRDNEQFF

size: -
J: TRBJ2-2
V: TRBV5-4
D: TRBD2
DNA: TGTGCCAGCAGCTTTGCGGGAGAGAACACCGGGGAGCTGTTTTTT
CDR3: CASSFAGENTGELFF

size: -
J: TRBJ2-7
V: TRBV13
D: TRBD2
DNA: TGTGCCAGCAGCACATCCGACGCGGGGGGCTACGAGCAGTACTTC
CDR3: CASSTSDAGGYEQYF

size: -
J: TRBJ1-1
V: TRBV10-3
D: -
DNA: TGTGCCATCAGTGAGCCCGGGAACACTGAAGCTTTCTTT
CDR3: CAISEPGNTEAFF

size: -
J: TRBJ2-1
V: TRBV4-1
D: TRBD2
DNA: TGCGCCAGCAGCCAAGCGGGACTAGCGGCCCCATACAATGAGCAGTTCTTC
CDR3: CASSQAGLAAPYNEQFF

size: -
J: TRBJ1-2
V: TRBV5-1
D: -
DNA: TGCGCCCTAGGTCCAAGGCGACGTGGCTACACCTTC
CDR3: CALGPRRRGYTF

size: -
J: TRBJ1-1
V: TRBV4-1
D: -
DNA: TGCGCCAGCAGCCAAGAGGGGGCTCGTCCGGGAGCTTTCTTT
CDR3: CASSQEGARPGAFF

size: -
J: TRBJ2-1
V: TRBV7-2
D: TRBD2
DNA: TGTGCCAGCAGCTCGGGGACTAGCGGGAGAGTGTATGAGCAGTTCTTC
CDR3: CASSSGTSGRVYEQFF

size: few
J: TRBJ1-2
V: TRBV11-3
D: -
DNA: TGTGCCAGCAGCTGGGGCCCAGGGCGGGGCTACACCTTC
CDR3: CASSWGPGRGYTF

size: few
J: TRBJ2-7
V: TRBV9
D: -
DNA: TGTGCCAGCAGCGTAGATGGCAGAACCTACGAGCAGTACTTC
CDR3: CASSVDGRTYEQYF

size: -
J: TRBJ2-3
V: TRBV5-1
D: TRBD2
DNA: TGCGCCAGCAGATTACTAGCGGGGAGCACAGATACGCAGTATTTT
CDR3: CASRLLAGSTDTQYF

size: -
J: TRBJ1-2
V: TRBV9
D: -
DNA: TGTGCCAGCAGTGGGGCGGACGGATTATCTAACTATGGCTACACCTTC
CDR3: CASSGADGLSNYGYTF

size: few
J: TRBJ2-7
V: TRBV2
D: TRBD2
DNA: TGTGCCAGCAGACTAGCGGGAGCGTCGGACGAGCAGTACTTC
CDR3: CASRLAGASDEQYF

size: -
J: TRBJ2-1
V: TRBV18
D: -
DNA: TGTGCCAGCTCACCACCGTCCACCCCGGGCTACAATGAGCAGTTCTTC
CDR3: CASSPPSTPGYNEQFF

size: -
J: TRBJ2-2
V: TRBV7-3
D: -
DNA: TGTGCCAGCAGCTTGTTCGGGACCGGGGAGCTGTTTTTT
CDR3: CASSLFGTGELFF

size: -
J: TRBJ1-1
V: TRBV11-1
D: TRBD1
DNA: TGTGCCAGCAGCTACAGGACAGGGGGCACTGAAGCTTTCTTT
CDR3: CASSYRTGGTEAFF

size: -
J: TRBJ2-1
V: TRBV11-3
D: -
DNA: TGTGCCAGCAAACAGGGATACTACAATGAGCAGTTCTTC
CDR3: CASKQGYYNEQFF

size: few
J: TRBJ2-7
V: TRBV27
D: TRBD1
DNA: TGTGCCAGCAGTTTATCCAGGACAGGGGGCCAGTACTTC
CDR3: CASSLSRTGGQYF